The next 23 T cell receptor beta chains were all read from a single sample in a study of CD8 T cells in Susac syndrome. It was with random hexamers that 0.5 to 1 ug RNA was reverse transcribed. One entry per CDR3 protein, called by TCRdb with MiXCR from the immunoSEQ multiplex PCR reads. Of roughly 130,000 distinct CDR3 sequences listed, 96% are singletons. Sequences were obtained from CD4+ T cells from PBMCs. The receptors here all came from a human donor with Susac syndrome.

V usage is TRBV19 and J usage is TRBJ1-5, with D maybe TRBD1 (5 bases). The length of the CDR3 is 14 residues. Looked up from germline, CDR1 is LNHDA and CDR2 is SQIVND (reference sequence). V lost 3 bases, J lost 3 bases, and 9 bases lay in between. CDR3 DNA sequence: TGTGCCAGTAGTATGAGAGGGACCAATCAGCCCCAGCATTTT. It yields the protein CASSMRGTNQPQHF.

The J gene is TRBJ2-5, the V gene TRBV29-1; TRBD2 is a possible D gene (6 bases). The CDR3 consists of 11 residues. The germline V gene encodes CDR1 SQVTM and CDR2 ANQGSEA. V was trimmed by 5 bases and J by 5 bases, leaving 9 bases between them. DNA of the CDR3: TGCAGCGTTATGGAGGGGGAGACCCAGTACTTC. Its protein is CSVMEGETQYF.

The chain uses TRBV12-3 or TRBV12-4 and TRBJ1-2; perhaps TRBD1 as D (6 bases). The CDR3 sequence is 14 residues long. Trimming shortened V by 6 bases and J by 4 bases, and 15 bases separated the two germline ends. CDR3 residues: CASRGDTRGYGYTF. CDR3 coding DNA: TGTGCCAGCAGGGGGGACACCCGGGGCTATGGCTACACCTTC.

The chain combines TRBV24-1 with TRBJ2-5; 8 nucleotides line up with TRBD1. The CDR3 runs to 15 residues. With 3 bases clipped from V and 5 bases from J, the junction kept 7 bases outside the gene matches. Germline values: CDR1 KGHDR, CDR2 SFDVKD. The CDR3 coding sequence is TGTGCCACCAGTGATGTTCAGGGGGCAGGGGAGACCCAGTACTTC. This gives the protein CATSDVQGAGETQYF.

The gene calls are TRBV4-2 and TRBJ2-5; D gene ambiguous. The germline CDR1 and CDR2 sequences are LGHNA and YNFKEQ. Trimming left V 4 bases short and J 5 bases short, with 14 bases between. CDR3 length: 14 residues. The CDR3 is CASSRASIRETQYF. The CDR3 bases are TGTGCCAGCAGCCGGGCATCTATACGGGAGACCCAGTACTTC.

This chain uses TRBV29-1 with TRBJ1-4; 7 bases are shared with TRBD1. V gave up 7 bases and J gave up 3 bases; unmatched junction bases: 5. CDR1 is SQVTM and CDR2 is ANQGSEA in the germline V gene. The CDR3 totals 13 residues. CDR3 residues: CSARQGSNEKLFF. The CDR3 DNA follows: TGCAGCGCCCGACAGGGCTCTAATGAAAAACTGTTTTTT. The full variable domain, its missing parts supplied by reference TRBV29-1 and TRBJ1-4, is SAVISQKPSRDICQRGTSLTIQCQVDSQVTMMFWYRQQPGQSLTLIATANQGSEATYESGFVIDKFPISRPNLTFSTLTVSNMSPEDSSIYLCSARQGSNEKLFFGSGTQLSVL.

This chain connects TRBV4-3 to TRBJ2-3, with D possibly being TRBD2 (5 bases). The CDR3 has 17 amino acids. Germline-derived CDR1 and CDR2 are LGHNA and YSLEER. V shed 0 bases and J shed 4 bases, with 17 bases lying between them. The CDR3 sequence is CASSQDFRRGPSDTQYF. In DNA form, the CDR3 reads TGCGCCAGCAGCCAAGACTTCCGTCGAGGGCCCTCAGATACGCAGTATTTT.

The rearrangement links TRBV27 to TRBJ2-5; TRBD1 matches at 8 bases. V shed 0 bases, J shed 5 bases, and the junction held 11 bases outside the gene matches. Germline V gives CDR1 MNHEY, CDR2 SMNVEV (reference sequence). The CDR3 consists of 17 residues. CDR3 sequence: CASSLSGTGGNGETQYF. The CDR3 region has the DNA TGTGCCAGCAGTTTATCAGGGACAGGCGGAAACGGGGAGACCCAGTACTTC.

This clonotype was seen only a few times. This chain links TRBV20-1 with TRBJ1-1; possibly TRBD1 for D (6 bases). V dropped 3 bases and J dropped 3 bases, with 14 bases sitting between them. Per the germline V gene, CDR1 is DFQATT and CDR2 is SNEGSKA (reference sequence). CDR3 length: 14 amino acids. The CDR3 nucleotides are TGCAGTGCTAGGGGAGGCGGGGGGCACACTGAAGCTTTCTTT. Protein sequence: CSARGGGGHTEAFF.

This chain joins TRBV3-1 and TRBJ2-3; D gene uncertain. This CDR3 has 12 residues. Deletions cut 2 bases from V and 4 bases from J, with 4 bases between. The germline CDR1 and CDR2 sequences are LGHDT and YNNKEL (reference sequence). CDR3 region: CASSQMADTQYF. CDR3 bases: TGTGCCAGCAGCCAAATGGCAGATACGCAGTATTTT.

The CDR3 DNA sequence: TGTGCCAGCAGTCGCCGGGACAGGGTCCTCTCAACCGGGGAGCTGTTTTTT. Amino acids: CASSRRDRVLSTGELFF. The J gene is TRBJ2-2, the V gene TRBV7-8; 9 bases agree with TRBD1. Trimming took 6 bases from V and 5 from J; bases not matched to a gene: 13. Germline V gene sequence: CDR1 SGHVS, CDR2 FQNEAQ. This CDR3 comprises 17 residues.

This clonotype has a single count. The chain couples TRBV5-6 to TRBJ2-6; TRBD1 agrees at 9 bases. The germline CDR1 and CDR2 sequences are SGHDT and YYEEEE. The junction had 8 bases not matched to a gene; V was cut back by 4 bases and J by 0 bases. The length of the CDR3 is 18 residues. This chain's CDR3 is CASSDPGQGSSGANVLTF. In nucleotides, the CDR3 is TGTGCCAGCAGCGATCCCGGACAGGGGAGCTCTGGGGCCAACGTCCTGACTTTC.

This rearrangement joins TRBV30 to TRBJ1-1; D remains unclear. From germline, CDR1 is GTSNPN and CDR2 SVGIG (reference sequence). CDR3 length equals 16 residues. The germline V and J ends were trimmed by 0 bases and 1 base, with 15 bases remaining between them. The CDR3 bases are TGTGCCTGGAGTGTACGTTCCCCCGGGTGGAACACTGAAGCTTTCTTT. Translating it yields CAWSVRSPGWNTEAFF.

This rearrangement joins TRBV10-3 to TRBJ2-7; 8 bases are a match to TRBD1. After removal of 5 bases from V and 6 bases from J, the junction contained 6 bases not matched to a gene. This CDR3 comprises 13 residues. Germline V CDR1 and CDR2: ENHRY, SYGVKD. For the CDR3, the DNA is TGTGCCATCAGTCCGGACAGGGATGGCGAGCAGTACTTC. This codes for CAISPDRDGEQYF.

The J gene is TRBJ1-2, the V gene TRBV4-2; the D is unclear. The germline V gene encodes CDR1 LGHNA and CDR2 YNFKEQ. Between the trimmed V and J ends, which lost 0 bases and 9 bases, there was a span of 11 bases. This CDR3 is 13 amino acids long. CDR3 DNA sequence: TGTGCCAGCAGCCAAGATAAAGGGTTGAGCTACACCTTC. Translating gives CASSQDKGLSYTF.

This clonotype was detected once. The rearrangement joins TRBV14 to TRBJ2-5, with D maybe TRBD2 (5 bases). Germline values: CDR1 SGHDN, CDR2 FVKESK. This CDR3 is 12 amino acids long. V gave up 5 bases and J gave up 3 bases, with 7 bases separating them. The CDR3, as DNA: TGTGCCAGCAGCGTGGGAGAAGAGACCCAGTACTTC. Its protein is CASSVGEETQYF. Complete variable domain (other parts from reference TRBV14 and TRBJ2-5): EAGVTQFPSHSVIEKGQTVTLRCDPISGHDNLYWYRRVMGKEIKFLLHFVKESKQDESGMPNNRFLAERTGGTYSTLKVQPAELEDSGVYFCASSVGEETQYFGPGTRLLVL.

The chain combines TRBV20-1 with TRBJ1-5; D possibly corresponds to TRBD1 (6 bases). The CDR3 totals 15 residues. Trimming took off 5 bases at V and 1 base at J, with 15 bases between the two ends. Per germline, CDR1 DFQATT and CDR2 SNEGSKA (reference sequence). The CDR3 sequence is CSASPQGGSNQPQHF. The CDR3 coding sequence is TGCAGTGCTTCCCCACAGGGTGGAAGCAATCAGCCCCAGCATTTT.

J is TRBJ2-3 and V is TRBV7-8; D is perhaps TRBD1 (6 bases). The CDR3 totals 14 residues. Germline CDR1 SGHVS, CDR2 FQNEAQ. V was trimmed by 5 bases and J by 4 bases, leaving 13 bases between them. The CDR3 here is CASSTQSGADTQYF. The DNA of the CDR3 is TGTGCCAGCAGCACGCAATCAGGGGCAGATACGCAGTATTTT. The full variable domain, in which reference TRBV7-8 and TRBJ2-3 provide the parts outside the CDR3, is GAGVSQSPRYKVAKRGQDVALRCDPISGHVSLFWYQQALGQGPEFLTYFQNEAQLDKSGLPSDRFFAERPEGSVSTLKIQRTQQEDSAVYLCASSTQSGADTQYFGPGTRLTVL.

The rearrangement uses TRBV5-6 and TRBJ2-5, with D possibly TRBD2 on 5 matching bases. Germline V gene data show CDR1 as SGHDT and CDR2 as YYEEEE. Trimming shortened V by 4 bases and J by 4 bases, and 17 bases separated the two germline ends. This CDR3 spans 15 amino acids. The CDR3 sequence is CASSVLQAAGETQYF. The CDR3 region has the DNA TGTGCCAGCAGCGTCCTCCAGGCTGCGGGAGAGACCCAGTACTTC.

The genes are TRBV4-1 and TRBJ1-3, with D maybe TRBD1 (5 bases). The V gene's germline CDR1 is MGHRA and CDR2 YSYEKL. This CDR3 has 15 residues. The V gene lost 0 bases and the J gene lost 2 bases, with 8 bases spanning the gap. The CDR3 here is CASSQDTGAGNTIYF. CDR3 nucleotides: TGCGCCAGCAGCCAAGATACGGGGGCTGGAAACACCATATATTTT.

The V and J genes are TRBV6-4 and TRBJ1-5, with D tentatively TRBD1 (6 bases). CDR1 is MRHNA and CDR2 is SNTAGT in the germline V gene. Deletions cut 2 bases from V and 4 bases from J, with 6 bases between. The CDR3 runs to 13 residues. CDR3 loop: CASSDTGNQPQHF. Here the CDR3 DNA reads TGTGCCAGCAGTGACACAGGGAATCAGCCCCAGCATTTT.

The chain joins TRBV4-3 to TRBJ2-3; 9 bases line up with TRBD2. The CDR3 extends over 17 amino acids. Germline values: CDR1 LGHNA, CDR2 YSLEER. J was trimmed by 3 bases and V by 4 bases; bases with no gene match: 11. The CDR3 coding sequence is TGCGCCAGCAGCCGCAATAGGGCGGGAGGGCCTACAGATACGCAGTATTTT. Protein product: CASSRNRAGGPTDTQYF.

This clonotype has only one observation. This sequence joins TRBV18 and TRBJ1-1; D unresolved. V lost 2 bases, J lost 5 bases, and 9 bases lay in between. Germline-derived CDR1 and CDR2 are KGHSH and LQKENI. The CDR3 runs to 13 residues. The CDR3 coding sequence is TGTGCCAGCTCACCAATCCGGGTGACTGAAGCTTTCTTT. It encodes CASSPIRVTEAFF.